A selection of T cell receptor beta chains follows, all from one sample in a study of cytomegalovirus exposure and HLA in healthy donors. TCRdb's table, derived via immunoSEQ multiplex PCR, lists solely in-frame clones and lacks some. This table has about 200,000 clones, 65% to 90% appearing once. The material sequenced was PBMCs. These receptors originate from a woman in her twenties or thirties in good health and CMV-seropositive. CDR3s include the opening cysteine and the closing phenylalanine or tryptophan. A D gene is named only where the DNA matches it firmly. Clone size, where shown, is once, few, many, or a class for clones that have expanded.

-	TRBJ1-1	TRBV19	-	14	CASSLAFLNTEAFF	TGTGCCAGTAGTTTGGCTTTTTTGAACACTGAAGCTTTCTTT
-	TRBJ2-1	TRBV30	TRBD2	15	CAWNKGLAGVNEQFF	TGTGCCTGGAATAAGGGACTAGCGGGAGTCAATGAGCAGTTCTTC
-	TRBJ2-1	TRBV27	TRBD2	16	CASSLVTSGANNEQFF	TGTGCCAGCAGTTTAGTGACTAGCGGGGCAAACAATGAGCAGTTCTTC
-	TRBJ2-7	TRBV11-1	-	15	CASSLAPTMTYEQYF	TGTGCCAGCAGCTTAGCGCCTACTATGACCTACGAGCAGTACTTC
-	TRBJ2-7	TRBV18	-	14	CASSPRVGLYEQYF	TGTGCCAGCTCACCAAGGGTGGGACTCTACGAGCAGTACTTC
-	TRBJ2-7	TRBV30	TRBD1	12	CAFGQGAYEQYF	TGTGCCTTCGGACAGGGGGCCTACGAGCAGTACTTC
-	TRBJ2-1	TRBV9	TRBD1	15	CASSVGQGAYNEQFF	TGTGCCAGCAGCGTAGGACAGGGCGCCTACAATGAGCAGTTCTTC
few	TRBJ1-2	TRBV6-4	TRBD1	14	CASSDSGTAYGYTF	TGTGCCAGCAGTGACTCTGGGACAGCCTATGGCTACACCTTC
-	TRBJ2-1	TRBV9	-	13	CASSVHEEGEQFF	TGTGCCAGCAGCGTACATGAGGAGGGTGAGCAGTTCTTC
few	TRBJ1-2	TRBV4-2	-	15	CASSQDLLQGYGYTF	TGTGCCAGCAGCCAAGATCTCCTACAGGGATATGGCTACACCTTC
-	TRBJ2-7	TRBV29-1	-	13	CSVVLANSYEQYF	TGCAGCGTTGTATTAGCTAACTCCTACGAGCAGTACTTC
-	TRBJ2-2	TRBV9	-	17	CASSATLRGGNTGELFF	TGTGCCAGCAGCGCAACCCTGAGGGGAGGGAACACCGGGGAGCTGTTTTTT
-	TRBJ2-2	TRBV6-6	TRBD2	14	CASTLAGSTGELFF	TGTGCCAGCACCCTAGCGGGATCCACCGGGGAGCTGTTTTTT
-	TRBJ2-7	TRBV13	TRBD1	15	CASSLAGQGYSEQYF	TGTGCCAGCAGCTTAGCGGGACAGGGGTACTCCGAGCAGTACTTC
-	TRBJ2-1	TRBV6-5	-	13	CASNPGGGNEQFF	TGTGCCAGCAACCCGGGTGGCGGGAATGAGCAGTTCTTC
-	TRBJ2-1	TRBV2	-	12	CASSTEYNEQFF	TGTGCCAGCAGCACAGAGTACAATGAGCAGTTCTTC
-	TRBJ2-7	TRBV15	-	15	CATSLSRVSSYEQYF	TGTGCCACCAGCTTATCTCGAGTGAGCTCCTACGAGCAGTACTTC
few	TRBJ2-7	TRBV4-1	TRBD2	15	CASSPGTSAAYEQYF	TGCGCCAGCAGCCCAGGGACTAGCGCAGCCTACGAGCAGTACTTC
-	TRBJ2-3	TRBV19	-	14	CASSIRGLTDTQYF	TGTGCCAGTAGTATCCGAGGGTTGACAGATACGCAGTATTTT
-	TRBJ2-1	TRBV5-1	TRBD1	15	CASSPDRGSYNEQFF	TGCGCCAGCAGCCCAGACAGGGGATCCTACAATGAGCAGTTCTTC
-	TRBJ1-1	TRBV6-5	-	11	CASTEGRKAFF	TGTGCCAGCACCGAGGGAAGGAAAGCTTTCTTT
few	TRBJ1-1	TRBV29-1	-	12	CSVASQGTEAFF	TGCAGCGTTGCGTCGCAGGGCACTGAAGCTTTCTTT
once	TRBJ2-1	TRBV18	TRBD1	13	CASSLGQGNEQFF	TGTGCCAGCTCGCTAGGACAGGGCAATGAGCAGTTCTTC
-	TRBJ1-2	TRBV7-2	-	15	CASSLNGRSSLGYTF	TGTGCCAGCAGCTTAAACGGGAGGTCCAGCCTTGGCTACACCTTC
-	TRBJ2-3	TRBV28	-	16	CASSYFSGSLTDTQYF	TGTGCCAGCAGTTACTTCAGCGGAAGTCTCACAGATACGCAGTATTTT
-	TRBJ1-4	TRBV25-1	-	15	CASSEYSGQAEKLFF	TGTGCCAGCAGTGAATATTCCGGCCAGGCCGAAAAACTGTTTTTT
-	TRBJ2-2	TRBV27	-	22	CASTPRGVTYKDSPLWTGELFF	TGTGCCAGCACCCCAAGGGGTGTGACTTACAAAGACAGCCCGCTTTGGACCGGGGAGCTGTTTTTT
-	TRBJ1-5	TRBV6-1	-	14	CASSESGHNQPQHF	TGTGCCAGCAGTGAATCAGGGCACAATCAGCCCCAGCATTTT
-	TRBJ1-1	TRBV29-1	-	12	CSVAWRDTEAFF	TGCAGCGTTGCCTGGAGAGACACTGAAGCTTTCTTT
-	TRBJ1-1	TRBV5-1	-	19	CASSPQGLTNSALSLQAFF	TGCGCCAGCAGCCCCCAGGGGTTGACAAATTCTGCACTTTCACTTCAAGCTTTCTTT
-	TRBJ2-2	TRBV28	TRBD2	16	CASSPGGVLYTGELFF	TGTGCCAGCAGTCCCGGGGGGGTGCTCTACACCGGGGAGCTGTTTTTT
once	TRBJ1-1	TRBV6-6	-	14	CASSYLAGNTEAFF	TGTGCCAGCAGTTACCTGGCGGGAAACACTGAAGCTTTCTTT
-	TRBJ2-7	TRBV11-2	-	15	CASSPKTGVRYEQYF	TGTGCCAGCAGCCCCAAGACCGGGGTTAGGTACGAGCAGTACTTC
-	TRBJ1-2	TRBV15	-	13	CATSRGANYGYTF	TGTGCCACCAGCAGAGGAGCTAACTATGGCTACACCTTC
-	TRBJ2-5	TRBV19	-	16	CASSIPEPTVQETQYF	TGTGCCAGTAGTATTCCCGAACCTACGGTCCAAGAGACCCAGTACTTC
-	TRBJ2-2	TRBV25-1	TRBD2	18	CASIPRGSSGWNTGELFF	TGTGCCAGCATCCCCAGGGGCTCTAGCGGGTGGAACACCGGGGAGCTGTTTTTT
-	TRBJ2-1	TRBV5-6	-	15	CASSLGGVAYNEQFF	TGTGCCAGCAGTTTAGGGGGGGTAGCCTACAATGAGCAGTTCTTC
-	TRBJ1-1	TRBV25-1	TRBD1	14	CASSPNRGNTEAFF	TGTGCCAGCAGTCCGAACAGGGGGAACACTGAAGCTTTCTTT
-	TRBJ2-6	TRBV7-9	-	15	CASSLASSGANVLTF	TGTGCCAGCAGCTTAGCCTCCTCTGGGGCCAACGTCCTGACTTTC
-	TRBJ1-2	TRBV19	-	17	CASSPETWGRTNYGYTF	TGTGCCAGTAGTCCCGAGACGTGGGGCCGAACTAACTATGGCTACACCTTC
few	TRBJ1-1	TRBV2	-	14	CASRVGAMNTEAFF	TGTGCCAGCAGGGTGGGGGCAATGAACACTGAAGCTTTCTTT
-	TRBJ1-2	TRBV6-5	-	15	CASSRTQGLDYGYTF	TGTGCCAGCAGTCGTACACAGGGCTTGGACTATGGCTACACCTTC
-	TRBJ2-2	TRBV12-5	-	11	CASGDTGELFF	TGTGCTAGTGGCGACACCGGGGAGCTGTTTTTT
-	TRBJ2-7	TRBV6-1	TRBD2	14	CASVLAGTSYEQYF	TGTGCCAGCGTACTAGCGGGGACGTCCTACGAGCAGTACTTC
-	TRBJ2-1	TRBV5-4	TRBD2	18	CASSVPGLAGGSYNEQFF	TGTGCCAGCAGCGTACCGGGACTAGCGGGGGGCTCCTACAATGAGCAGTTCTTC
-	TRBJ1-2	TRBV29-1	-	14	CSVGGTDFSYGYTF	TGCAGCGTTGGCGGGACCGACTTTTCCTATGGCTACACCTTC
-	TRBJ1-5	TRBV7-9	TRBD1	17	CASSRGTRTGNDQPQHF	TGTGCCAGCAGCCGAGGGACAAGGACAGGGAATGATCAGCCCCAGCATTTT
few	TRBJ1-5	TRBV5-5	-	13	CASSLDGNQPQHF	TGTGCCAGCAGCCTAGACGGGAATCAGCCCCAGCATTTT
-	TRBJ1-2	TRBV6-5	-	13	CASRTGSHYGYTF	TGTGCCAGCAGAACAGGGTCTCACTATGGCTACACCTTC
-	TRBJ1-1	TRBV27	-	15	CASSFSLKMNTEAFF	TGTGCCAGCAGTTTCTCCCTAAAAATGAACACTGAAGCTTTCTTT
once	TRBJ2-7	TRBV5-1	-	14	CASSTLQGGYEQYF	TGCGCCAGCAGCACTTTACAGGGGGGGTACGAGCAGTACTTC